Sequencing of this T cell receptor (beta chain) was carried out in a study of cytomegalovirus exposure and HLA in healthy donors. Study-wide findings and caveats: Testing in vitro showed three CMV-associated chains specific for CMV antigens. The productive fraction for most TCR beta V segments was about 87% or about 30% in an earlier analysis. The study listed around 150 cytomegalovirus-associated TCR beta chains. Versus the roughly 640-donor mean, an Asian-associated ancestry cluster reportedly showed fewer N-insertions in a later analysis.

The PCR used 60 Vbeta and 13 Jbeta primers. The protocol was immunoSEQ multiplex PCR, while the TCRdb copy is restricted to in-frame clones and leaves out a portion. The repertoire consists of 70,000 to 100,000 clones, with around 80% occurring once and the leading ten covering around 2%. In regard to this clone: As yet, its antigen is unknown.

V lost 1 base, J lost 3 bases, and 7 bases lay in between. The CDR3 has 14 residues. Germline assignment: CDR1 SGHRS and CDR2 YFSETQ. This chain connects TRBV5-1 to TRBJ1-4; perhaps TRBD1 as D (5 bases). The sequenced sample consisted of PBMCs. The clonotype originates from a man aged 18 to 29 in good health and CMV-seronegative. The CDR3 DNA reads TGCGCCAGCAGCTTGACAGGACCTAATGAAAAACTGTTTTTT. Protein: CASSLTGPNEKLFF. Filled out from reference TRBV5-1 and TRBJ1-4, the complete variable domain reads KAGVTQTPRYLIKTRGQQVTLSCSPISGHRSVSWYQQTPGQGLQFLFEYFSETQRNKGNFPGRFSGRQFSNSRSEMNVSTLELGDSALYLCASSLTGPNEKLFFGSGTQLSVL.